One T cell receptor (beta chain) is described in this entry. What antigen it recognizes has not been identified. Base qualities are not at hand, and no much larger clone is one base apart. This sample is part of a study of cytotoxic CD8 clonotypes in ibrutinib-treated CLL (dated by TCRdb to the early 2020s). Background on the whole study: In this cohort, around 15 patients were treatment-naive and ten to twelve were relapsed/refractory, while some 18 had unmutated IGHV. Responses were partial in around 25 patients and complete in 2; after median about 63 months follow-up, about 15 stayed in remission and about twelve progressed. Response samples were obtained after a median of approximately twelve months of treatment, with a range of about 6 to 36 months. An average of roughly 250,000 productive templates and 80,000 to 100,000 productive rearrangements was obtained per sample. Longitudinal samples were obtainable from about 30% of the roughly 90 participants in the trial. Cryopreserved peripheral blood mononuclear cells were collected before treatment, at response, and at either disease progression or sustained remission. Every sample from remission and from progressive disease was obtained while the patients were still on ibrutinib.

Its CDR3 holds 14 amino acids, cysteine through phenylalanine. Only the CDR3 DNA stays, 42 bases, in frame from base 1. The germline V gene (reference sequence) supplies CDR1 LNHNV and CDR2 YYDKDF. V was cut back by 0 bases and J by 7 bases, leaving a gap of 13 bases between them. The time point tag for this specimen amounts to: approximately 25 months on ibrutinib. Roughly 2 micrograms of genomic DNA were extracted from cryopreserved PBMCs for TCR beta library preparation. Longitudinal blood samples from CLL patients on ibrutinib monotherapy underwent high-throughput TCR beta sequencing. Patients were enrolled in a phase 2 open-label single-center ibrutinib monotherapy trial. Study-wide conclusions, independent of this receptor: Baseline clonality exceeded that of age-matched healthy donors and correlated strongly with circulating CD8+ T-cell counts. At ibrutinib response clonality went up, during sustained remission it held steady, and at progression it dropped back toward baseline. Sampling times were not matched between sustained-remission and progressing patients, and lymph node repertoires were not studied. Public clonotypes were rare and either shrank or stayed stable during treatment, and the rise in clonality at ibrutinib response reflected expansion of private clonotypes.

A MiSeq instrument was used for deep resolution sequencing, which targeted depths ranging from 1 in 1 million up to 1 in 200,000 T cells, with coverage averaging 10x for each clonotype. The immunoSEQ hsTCRB Kit was used to generate the TCR beta libraries. The paper's processing steps were these. The data were analyzed with ImmunoSEQ Analyzer and ImmunoSEQ Data Assistant, and V, D and J gene assignments followed IMGT definitions. Clonality, with values ranging from 0 to 1, was calculated as one minus the normalized Shannon entropy of productive rearrangement frequencies. Only overrepresented clonotypes making up at least 0.05% of each patient's repertoire were included in the public clonotype analysis. Thirteen age-matched healthy donor repertoires from immuneACCESS were used as controls for clonality. The table comes from immuneACCESS by way of TCRdb, which keeps in-frame sequences with V and J called. Part of the clones is missing from these tables; in studies checked, under half for an unresolved V gene and the rest for unknown reasons. Clonal size and the V and J genes are those of that table, whereas D and trimming came from the DNA. This sample comprises approximately 130,000 clones, about 85% of them detected only once. The ten biggest clones cover 3.3% of the sample.

The sequence came from a human donor with chronic lymphocytic leukemia. The sequence links TRBV15 to TRBJ2-7; possibly the D gene is TRBD2, per 6 matching bases. The sequencing here drew on PBMCs, taken after 24 months of ibrutinib treatment. Read as DNA, the sequence is TGTGCCACCAGCAGAGAGCGGGGCTTTGGGGAGCAGTACTTC. It codes for CATSRERGFGEQYF.